One sample yielded the 17 T cell receptor beta chains listed below, sequenced in a study of T cell changes during pregnancy in multiple sclerosis. Libraries were prepared by immunoSEQ multiplex PCR; TCRdb keeps only in-frame clonotypes and omits some of them. The sample yields tens of thousands of clones, 85% to 95% seen once. The material was peripheral blood, obtained in the third trimester of pregnancy. The receptors stem from a female donor with multiple sclerosis, enrolled in a pregnancy study.

CDR3: CASSQAAGQGELNEQFF. In DNA, the CDR3 is TGCGCCAGCAGCCAGGCGGCGGGACAGGGGGAACTAAATGAGCAGTTCTTC. This chain joins TRBV5-1 and TRBJ2-1, with 11 bases identical to TRBD1. V lost 4 bases to trimming and J lost 7 bases; unmatched junction nucleotides: 13. This CDR3 contains 17 residues. The germline V gene has CDR1 SGHRS and CDR2 YFSETQ.

This clone was seen only once. The J gene is TRBJ2-3, the V gene TRBV7-4; 8 bases are a match to TRBD1. Germline CDR1 is SGHVT and CDR2 is SQSDAQ. Unmatched junction bases numbered 8, after V lost 5 bases and J lost 4 bases. The CDR3 sequence is 15 residues long. The CDR3 nucleotides read TGTGCCAGCAGCCCAAGGACAGGGAATGCAGATACGCAGTATTTT. Protein product: CASSPRTGNADTQYF. The full variable domain, rest sourced from reference TRBV7-4 and TRBJ2-3, is GAGVSQSPRYKVAKRGRDVALRCDSISGHVTLYWYRQTLGQGSEVLTYSQSDAQRDKSGRPSGRFSAERPERSVSTLKIQRTEQGDSAVYLCASSPRTGNADTQYFGPGTRLTVL.

The genes are TRBV4-3 and TRBJ1-1, with D hard to call. V was clipped by 0 bases and J by 1 base, with 6 bases between them. The CDR3 loop spans 14 amino acids. Germline V gene sequence: CDR1 LGHNA, CDR2 YSLEER. The CDR3 protein is CASSQDHGNTEAFF. The CDR3 DNA reads TGCGCCAGCAGCCAAGATCACGGGAACACTGAAGCTTTCTTT.

The gene calls are TRBV5-1 and TRBJ1-1; 8 nucleotides agree with TRBD1. Germline assignment: CDR1 SGHRS and CDR2 YFSETQ. Germline trimming cut 2 bases from V and 5 bases from J; bases unmatched to any gene: 5. The CDR3 loop spans 14 amino acids. The CDR3 sequence is CASSLQGGNTEAFF. CDR3 coding DNA: TGCGCCAGCAGCTTACAGGGGGGGAATACTGAAGCTTTCTTT.

The chain couples TRBV30 to TRBJ2-1, with D maybe TRBD2 (6 bases). The CDR3 extends over 12 amino acids. The germline CDR1 and CDR2 sequences are GTSNPN and SVGIG (reference sequence). The germline V and J ends were trimmed by 0 bases and 7 bases, with 7 bases remaining between them. CDR3 coding DNA: TGTGCCTGGAGTGTGGAGGGGAATGAGCAGTTCTTC. Translation: CAWSVEGNEQFF.

The chain uses TRBV6-1 and TRBJ2-3; 9 bases fit TRBD2. The germline V gene has CDR1 MNHNS and CDR2 SASEGT. The CDR3 runs to 16 residues. Trimming removed 2 bases from V and 1 base from J; junction bases left unmatched: 4. The CDR3: CASSEWVAGGTDTQYF. The DNA for the CDR3 is TGTGCCAGCAGTGAATGGGTAGCGGGAGGCACAGATACGCAGTATTTT.

This chain joins TRBV7-2 and TRBJ2-2, with no clear D. The V and J ends lost 8 bases and 1 base respectively, with 14 bases between them. The CDR3 covers 15 residues. Germline V CDR1 and CDR2: SGHTA, FQGNSA. This CDR3 is CASVNRLKNTGELFF. The CDR3 coding sequence is TGTGCCAGCGTCAATCGACTTAAGAACACCGGGGAGCTGTTTTTT.

The chain joins TRBV7-9 to TRBJ1-1; D is possibly TRBD1 (5 bases). This CDR3 has 17 residues. From germline, CDR1 is SEHNR and CDR2 FQNEAQ (reference sequence). The V end was cut by 6 bases, the J end by 1 base, with 21 bases between. CDR3 nucleotides: TGTGCCAGCAGGCTAGGGGTCCAGGCTATTAAGAACACTGAAGCTTTCTTT. Its translation: CASRLGVQAIKNTEAFF. The full variable domain, completed using reference TRBV7-9 and TRBJ1-1, is DTGVSQNPRHKITKRGQNVTFRCDPISEHNRLYWYRQTLGQGPEFLTYFQNEAQLEKSRLLSDRFSAERPKGSFSTLEIQRTEQGDSAMYLCASRLGVQAIKNTEAFFGQGTRLTVV.

V and J are TRBV4-1 and TRBJ1-2, with 11 positions matching TRBD1. V was clipped by 4 bases and J by 6 bases; unmatched bases: 7. Germline-derived CDR1 and CDR2 are MGHRA and YSYEKL. This CDR3 spans 15 amino acids. As DNA, the CDR3 is TGCGCCAGCAGCCCCGTGGGACAGGGGGTGGATGGCTACACCTTC. Translation gives CASSPVGQGVDGYTF.

The V call is TRBV5-6, the J call TRBJ2-7, with D perhaps matching TRBD1 (5 bases). V was pared by 0 bases and J by 0 bases, with 10 bases between. CDR3 length: 15 amino acids. Looked up from germline, CDR1 is SGHDT and CDR2 is YYEEEE. As DNA, the CDR3 is TGTGCCAGCAGCTTGGTCGACAGACACTCCTACGAGCAGTACTTC. Amino acids: CASSLVDRHSYEQYF.

J is TRBJ1-1 and V is TRBV7-9; 8 nucleotides align to TRBD1. CDR3 length: 13 amino acids. V was pared by 3 bases and J by 5 bases, with 2 bases of the junction left unmatched. Germline V gene sequence: CDR1 SEHNR, CDR2 FQNEAQ (reference sequence). The CDR3 region has the DNA TGTGCCAGCAGCTTGGACAGGGAGACTGAAGCTTTCTTT. Protein product: CASSLDRETEAFF.

The chain links TRBV5-1 to TRBJ2-3, with D possibly being TRBD1 (6 bases). Germline CDR1 and CDR2: SGHRS and YFSETQ. Between the trimmed V and J ends, which lost 5 bases and 6 bases, there was a span of 10 bases. The CDR3 is 12 amino acids. CDR3 nucleotides: TGCGCCAGCAGGGACAGTTCGGATACGCAGTATTTT. Protein: CASRDSSDTQYF.

The chain has TRBV6-5 and TRBJ1-4; 7 positions agree with TRBD1. This CDR3 has 14 amino acids. CDR1 and CDR2 (germline): MNHEY, SVGAGI. Losses at the gene ends were 6 bases for V and 7 bases for J; bases not matched to a gene: 8. CDR3 residues: CASSIDRESEKLFF. As DNA, the CDR3 is TGTGCCAGCAGCATAGACAGGGAATCTGAAAAACTGTTTTTT.

The rearrangement links TRBV7-9 to TRBJ2-1; TRBD2 is a possible D gene (5 bases). The CDR3 runs 17 residues. The germline V gene has CDR1 SEHNR and CDR2 FQNEAQ (reference sequence). Trimming took off 4 bases at V and 6 bases at J, with 22 bases between the two ends. The DNA of the CDR3 is TGTGCCAGCAGCTCCCGTGGCCGTCGGGGAACACGCAATGAGCAGTTCTTC. Amino acids: CASSSRGRRGTRNEQFF.

This chain joins TRBV6-1 and TRBJ2-7; the match to TRBD1 covers 9 bases. The V gene end was trimmed by 1 base and the J gene end by 3 bases; junction bases not matched to a gene: 1. The CDR3 is 14 residues long. The germline gives CDR1 MNHNS, CDR2 SASEGT. CDR3 bases: TGTGCCAGCAGTGAAGGACAGGGGGGCTACGAGCAGTACTTC. Its translation: CASSEGQGGYEQYF.

This chain links TRBV6-5 with TRBJ1-1; D unclear. The V gene lost 10 bases and the J gene lost 4 bases, with 16 bases spanning the gap. Germline V gives CDR1 MNHEY, CDR2 SVGAGI. CDR3 length: 13 residues. The CDR3 DNA follows: TGTGCCATAACTAACTCGCAGAGCACTGAAGCTTTCTTT. Its translation is CAITNSQSTEAFF.

As concerns this clone: The junction differs from germline at one of its ends, possibly a read error. The chain uses TRBV7-7 and TRBJ2-1; TRBD2 matches at 9 bases. CDR1 is SSHAT and CDR2 is FNYEAQ in the germline V gene (reference sequence). The CDR3 extends over 16 amino acids. The CDR3 region has the DNA TGTGCTAGCAGCCTGACTTCTGCGGGAGGGTACAATGAGCAGTTCTTC. Protein product: CASSLTSAGGYNEQFF.